The 19 T cell receptor beta chains presented below share a single source sample, sequenced in a study of T cells after posttransplantation cyclophosphamide. The repertoire was sequenced with immunoSEQ multiplex PCR; TCRdb's copy has only in-frame clones and lacks some. Seen here are roughly 9,900 clones, around 87% observed once, and the top ten hold about 27%. Methotrexate plus calcineurin inhibitor accompanied controls' myeloablative marrow transplants; sampling was 1 year later. Material: PBMCs, obtained after an allogeneic stem cell transplant with a calcineurin inhibitor and methotrexate. The receptors derive from a young adult male patient who received an allogeneic stem cell transplant from an unrelated donor, was CMV-positive, and had no GVHD. Some T cells may arise from the graft donor.

This chain joins TRBV9 and TRBJ2-5; 7 nucleotides line up with TRBD1. Near its end, the DNA agrees better with TRBJ2-7, so the J call may be wrong. Looked up from germline, CDR1 is SGDLS and CDR2 is YYNGEE. There are 15 residues in the CDR3. DNA for the CDR3: TGTGCCAGCAGCGTAGCCGGGACAGCAGACTACGAGCAGTACTTC. Amino acids: CASSVAGTADYEQYF.

The rearrangement links TRBV18 to TRBJ1-2; perhaps TRBD1 as D (6 bases). Germline V gives CDR1 KGHSH, CDR2 LQKENI. This CDR3 is built from 14 residues. Trimming removed 3 bases from V and 4 bases from J, with 12 bases in between. The CDR3 here is CASSPSDSGYGYTF. As DNA, the CDR3 is TGTGCCAGCTCACCTTCGGACAGCGGCTATGGCTACACCTTC.

The chain employs TRBV11-3 and TRBJ2-1, with D maybe TRBD2 (5 bases). The CDR3 is 13 amino acids. Germline V lookup: CDR1 SGHNT, CDR2 YENEEA. Deletions cut 5 bases from V and 10 bases from J, with 15 bases between. DNA of the CDR3: TGTGCCAGCAGCCCCGGACTGGCTAAAGAGCAGTTCTTC. Its translation is CASSPGLAKEQFF. The full variable domain, in which reference TRBV11-3 and TRBJ2-1 provide the parts outside the CDR3, is EAGVVQSPRYKIIEKKQPVAFWCNPISGHNTLYWYLQNLGQGPELLIRYENEEAVDDSQLPKDRFSAERLKGVDSTLKIQPAELGDSAVYLCASSPGLAKEQFFGPGTRLTVL.

The rearrangement uses TRBV5-5 and TRBJ1-1; D is perhaps TRBD1 (5 bases). Trimming cost V 6 bases and J 4 bases, with 13 bases left between them. CDR1 and CDR2 (germline): SGHKS, YYEKEE (reference sequence). The CDR3 loop spans 13 amino acids. CDR3 nucleotide sequence: TGTGCCAGCAAAGGGGAGGCGGGCACTGAAGCTTTCTTT. Amino acid sequence: CASKGEAGTEAFF.

For the CDR3, the DNA is TGCGCCAGCAGCCCACGACTAGCGGGAGACGGGGAGCTGTTTTTT. Translation: CASSPRLAGDGELFF. The chain is built from TRBV5-1 and TRBJ2-2, with 12 bases lining up with TRBD2. Germline CDR1 reads SGHRS; CDR2 reads YFSETQ. The V segment lost 4 bases and the J segment 7 bases; nucleotides outside the gene matches: 5. The CDR3 has 15 residues.

This clone appeared a few times. V gene TRBV29-1 combines with J gene TRBJ2-3, with 7 bases that match TRBD2. From germline, CDR1 is SQVTM and CDR2 ANQGSEA. CDR3 length: 13 amino acids. V shed 0 bases, J shed 4 bases, and the junction held 1 base outside the gene matches. The CDR3 protein is CSVEEGRADTQYF. The CDR3 DNA reads TGCAGCGTTGAAGAGGGGAGGGCAGATACGCAGTATTTT.

V usage is TRBV6-5 and J usage is TRBJ2-7, with TRBD2 matching 9 bases. Trimming removed 2 bases from V and 0 bases from J; junction bases left unmatched: 5. The CDR3 has 16 residues. Germline CDR1 MNHEY, CDR2 SVGAGI. CDR3 DNA: TGTGCCAGCAGTTACGGGTCTAGCGGGACCTCCTACGAGCAGTACTTC. Translated, it gives CASSYGSSGTSYEQYF.

This chain uses TRBV19 with TRBJ1-1; a weak D match, TRBD1 (5 bases). Trimming shortened V by 1 base and J by 4 bases, and 13 bases separated the two germline ends. The CDR3 has 15 amino acids. Germline V gene lookup returns CDR1 LNHDA and CDR2 SQIVND (reference sequence). The CDR3, as DNA: TGTGCCAGTAGTATAGTCCCCGGGGGGGGCACTGAAGCTTTCTTT. It codes for CASSIVPGGGTEAFF. The entire variable domain, with the rest obtained from reference TRBV19 and TRBJ1-1, is as follows: DGGITQSPKYLFRKEGQNVTLSCEQNLNHDAMYWYRQDPGQGLRLIYYSQIVNDFQKGDIAEGYSVSREKKESFPLTVTSAQKNPTAFYLCASSIVPGGGTEAFFGQGTRLTVV.

The chain carries TRBV7-2 and TRBJ1-5, with TRBD1 identical over 8 bases. The germline V gene has CDR1 SGHTA and CDR2 FQGNSA. The CDR3 sequence is 16 residues long. V shed 2 bases and J 7 bases; nucleotides not matched to a gene: 10. In DNA, the CDR3 is TGTGCCAGCAGCTTATATGGACAGGGCGCGTGGCAGCCCCAGCATTTT. It encodes CASSLYGQGAWQPQHF.

This sequence joins TRBV19 and TRBJ1-5; possibly TRBD1 for D (6 bases). CDR1 is LNHDA and CDR2 is SQIVND in the germline V gene (reference sequence). Trimming left V 6 bases short and J 3 bases short, with 15 bases between. CDR3 length: 15 residues. The CDR3 loop is CASSTKTGFNQPQHF. CDR3 DNA: TGTGCCAGTAGCACGAAGACAGGCTTCAATCAGCCCCAGCATTTT.

This clone was picked up one time. The chain uses TRBV28 and TRBJ2-7, with 10 positions matching TRBD2. V was pared by 5 bases and J by 3 bases, with 10 bases of the junction left unmatched. Germline-derived CDR1 and CDR2 are MDHEN and SYDVKM. The CDR3 length is 16 residues. The CDR3 loop reads CASSPWGSGRLYEQYF. The CDR3, as DNA: TGTGCCAGCAGTCCATGGGGTAGCGGGAGGCTCTACGAGCAGTACTTC.

This clone has only a few counts. This chain connects TRBV10-3 to TRBJ2-1; 11 nucleotides line up with TRBD2. The V gene's germline CDR1 is ENHRY and CDR2 SYGVKD. The ends lost 4 bases at V and 5 bases at J; junction bases unmatched: 7. CDR3 length: 16 residues. The CDR3 sequence: CAISGGTSGPHNEQFF. For the CDR3, the DNA is TGTGCCATCAGTGGGGGGACTAGCGGACCTCACAATGAGCAGTTCTTC.

The chain uses TRBV18 and TRBJ2-7; D call uncertain. Looked up from germline, CDR1 is KGHSH and CDR2 is LQKENI. The CDR3 is 12 amino acids. V was cut by 2 bases and J by 3 bases, with 5 bases left in between. CDR3 coding DNA: TGTGCCAGCTCACCATCCAACTACGAGCAGTACTTC. Translated, it gives CASSPSNYEQYF.

The V and J genes are TRBV7-2 and TRBJ2-6; D possibly corresponds to TRBD1 (6 bases). Trimming shortened V by 4 bases and J by 4 bases, and 14 bases separated the two germline ends. Germline CDR1 reads SGHTA; CDR2 reads FQGNSA. The CDR3 runs 16 residues. The CDR3 region is CASSSQRGLGANVLTF. The CDR3 region has the DNA TGTGCCAGCAGCTCCCAGAGGGGGTTAGGGGCCAACGTCCTGACTTTC.

CDR3 region: CASSLGRNPAGELFF. In nucleotides, the CDR3 is TGTGCCAGCAGTTTAGGTAGAAATCCCGCCGGGGAGCTGTTTTTT. The J gene is TRBJ2-2, the V gene TRBV28; D is unclear. Trimming left V 2 bases short and J 6 bases short, with 13 bases between. The CDR3 length is 15 residues. CDR1 MDHEN and CDR2 SYDVKM come from the germline V gene.

This chain joins TRBV18 and TRBJ2-1; 11 positions match TRBD2. The CDR3 runs 16 residues. The V gene end was trimmed by 4 bases and the J gene end by 3 bases; junction bases not matched to a gene: 5. CDR1 is KGHSH and CDR2 is LQKENI in the germline V gene. This CDR3 is CASSLTSGSNYNEQFF. The CDR3 DNA reads TGTGCCAGCTCACTTACTAGCGGGAGTAACTACAATGAGCAGTTCTTC.

The chain carries TRBV6-6 and TRBJ2-5; D is possibly TRBD2 (6 bases). Looked up from germline, CDR1 is MNHNY and CDR2 is SVGAGI (reference sequence). There are 14 residues in the CDR3. Trimming removed 6 bases at V and 5 bases at J, with 16 bases between. CDR3 sequence (DNA): TGTGCCAGCAGCCCCCGCGGGGTCTGGGAGACCCAGTACTTC. Its translation: CASSPRGVWETQYF.

J is TRBJ2-7 and V is TRBV7-3; TRBD1 matches at 7 bases. The germline V gene has CDR1 SGHTA and CDR2 FQGTGA. This CDR3 is built from 13 residues. V gave up 5 bases and J gave up 3 bases; unmatched junction bases: 4. CDR3 coding DNA: TGTGCCAGCAGCCCTGGACAGGACTACGAGCAGTACTTC. This codes for CASSPGQDYEQYF. Looking up the rest from reference TRBV7-3 and TRBJ2-7 gives the full variable domain: GAGVSQTPSNKVTEKGKYVELRCDPISGHTALYWYRQSLGQGPEFLIYFQGTGAADDSGLPNDRFFAVRPEGSVSTLKIQRTERGDSAVYLCASSPGQDYEQYFGPGTRLTVT.

The chain recombines TRBV7-2 with TRBJ2-2; D might be TRBD1 (6 bases). Trimming removed 6 bases at V and 2 bases at J, with 16 bases between. This CDR3 has 16 amino acids. The germline V gene has CDR1 SGHTA and CDR2 FQGNSA. CDR3 in DNA: TGTGCCAGCAGGACGCCTACAGGGCTAAACACCGGGGAGCTGTTTTTT. Translating it yields CASRTPTGLNTGELFF.